Following are 20 T cell receptor beta chains from one sample sequenced in a study of beta chain features in type 1 diabetes. Study results and limitations: Type 1 diabetes patients had moderately but significantly shorter TCRB CDR3s in all four CD4+ subsets.

The investigators reverse transcribed all of the isolated RNA, so they sequenced expressed TCRB transcripts. Method: immunoSEQ multiplex PCR; TCRdb's copy keeps in-frame clones and lacks some. The profile shows 240,000 or so clones, over 11% of them singletons. Their antigen targets remain unknown. Sequencing was carried out using naive CD4+ T cells from blood. The receptor source for this set is a man aged 25 to 40 with type 1 diabetes.

The V gene is TRBV5-6, the J gene TRBJ1-1, with D perhaps TRBD1 (5 bases). Trimming took 4 bases from V and 6 from J, leaving 13 bases between them. CDR3 length: 13 amino acids. CDR1 is SGHDT and CDR2 is YYEEEE in the germline V gene. In DNA form, the CDR3 reads TGTGCCAGCAGCCGGGCAGGGCGCCCTGAAGCTTTCTTT. This gives the protein CASSRAGRPEAFF.

This chain connects TRBV29-1 to TRBJ2-7; D ambiguous. Germline V gene lookup returns CDR1 SQVTM and CDR2 ANQGSEA. This CDR3 spans 11 amino acids. V was clipped by 7 bases and J by 3 bases, with 10 bases between them. This CDR3 is CSGATSYEQYF. Written as DNA, the CDR3 is TGCAGCGGGGCGACAAGCTACGAGCAGTACTTC.

The chain recombines TRBV6-5 with TRBJ2-4; a possible D gene is TRBD2 (7 bases). CDR1 and CDR2 from the germline V gene are MNHEY and SVGAGI. V lost 2 bases to trimming and J lost 8 bases, with 19 bases between them. The length of the CDR3 is 16 residues. The CDR3 spells CASSYGGGRGGYIQYF. The CDR3 nucleotides read TGTGCCAGCAGTTACGGCGGCGGAAGGGGGGGGTACATTCAGTACTTC.

This clone was found a few times. The J gene is TRBJ2-2, the V gene TRBV7-9, with D possibly TRBD1 on 5 matching bases. Per germline, CDR1 SEHNR and CDR2 FQNEAQ (reference sequence). The CDR3 sequence is 15 residues long. Trimming left V 1 base short and J 3 bases short, with 9 bases between. The CDR3 here is CASSLGQGYTGELFF. In nucleotides, the CDR3 is TGTGCCAGCAGCTTAGGGCAGGGATACACCGGGGAGCTGTTTTTT.

This rearrangement joins TRBV2 to TRBJ2-5, with a possible D match to TRBD2 (5 bases). Trimming pared 5 bases from V and 5 bases from J, leaving 12 bases between. Germline lookup yields CDR1 SNHLY and CDR2 FYNNEI. There are 13 residues in the CDR3. The CDR3 region is CASSYREGETQYF. For the CDR3, the DNA is TGTGCCAGCAGTTACCGGGAAGGGGAGACCCAGTACTTC.

The V gene is TRBV11-2, the J gene TRBJ2-3, with D tentatively TRBD1 (6 bases). The ends were cut back, 3 bases at V and 0 bases at J, with 10 bases in the middle. CDR1 is SGHAT, CDR2 FQNNGV, per germline. The CDR3 extends over 15 amino acids. The CDR3 here is CASSLRTASTDTQYF. The CDR3 DNA sequence: TGTGCCAGCAGCTTGCGGACAGCGAGCACAGATACGCAGTATTTT.

This clone has only a few counts. The junction and the germline gene differ at one end; a read error may be behind it. V and J are TRBV16 and TRBJ1-1; 8 nucleotides line up with TRBD1. CDR1 and CDR2 from the germline V gene are KGHSY and FQNENV. The CDR3 is 14 residues long. DNA of the CDR3: TGTGCCAGCACCCAACAGGGGGTGAACACTGAAGCTTTCTTT. It is translated as CASTQQGVNTEAFF.

The chain employs TRBV19 and TRBJ2-2, with a tentative D call TRBD2 (6 bases). CDR1 and CDR2 (germline): LNHDA, SQIVND (reference sequence). V was shortened by 6 bases and J by 4 bases, with 18 bases between the two germline ends. The length of the CDR3 is 16 residues. DNA of the CDR3: TGTGCCAGTAGCCCGCCGGCGGGAAGGGTCACCGGGGAGCTGTTTTTT. Translation gives CASSPPAGRVTGELFF.

This chain connects TRBV5-1 to TRBJ2-5, with TRBD1 matching over 10 bases. Looked up from germline, CDR1 is SGHRS and CDR2 is YFSETQ. V lost 4 bases and J lost 1; bases outside the gene matches: 4. The CDR3 length is 15 residues. The CDR3 loop is CASSNRDRGQETQYF. The CDR3 DNA reads as TGCGCCAGCAGCAATAGGGACAGGGGCCAAGAGACCCAGTACTTC.

This clone appeared a few times. V and J are TRBV7-2 and TRBJ2-2; D perhaps matches TRBD1 (6 bases). Trimming took 5 bases from V and 1 from J, leaving 8 bases between them. Germline assignment: CDR1 SGHTA and CDR2 FQGNSA. This CDR3 spans 14 amino acids. CDR3 in amino acids: CASSRQENTGELFF. DNA for the CDR3: TGTGCCAGCAGCCGACAGGAGAACACCGGGGAGCTGTTTTTT.

This clone was seen a handful of times. The rearrangement uses TRBV5-6 and TRBJ2-1; D call uncertain. The V end lost 3 bases, the J end lost 12 bases, and 13 bases lay between the germline ends. The germline gives CDR1 SGHDT, CDR2 YYEEEE. CDR3 length: 12 residues. The CDR3 sequence: CASSWSESGQFF. The CDR3 nucleotides read TGTGCCAGCAGCTGGAGCGAAAGTGGGCAGTTCTTC.

This clone was seen a handful of times. This rearrangement joins TRBV5-1 to TRBJ2-6; 8 nucleotides line up with TRBD1. Germline CDR1 is SGHRS and CDR2 is YFSETQ. The CDR3 extends over 16 amino acids. With 4 bases clipped from V and 0 bases from J, the junction kept 3 bases outside the gene matches. CDR3 nucleotide sequence: TGCGCCAGCAGCGGGGACAGGAACTCTGGGGCCAACGTCCTGACTTTC. As protein: CASSGDRNSGANVLTF.

The genes are TRBV7-9 and TRBJ2-2, with 7 bases aligning to TRBD2. V was clipped by 8 bases and J by 7 bases; unmatched bases: 10. The CDR3 is made up of 14 amino acids. Germline V gene lookup returns CDR1 SEHNR and CDR2 FQNEAQ (reference sequence). The CDR3 region has the DNA TGTGCCAGCCCCGGTGGCGGGAGCGTCGGGGAGCTGTTTTTT. Protein sequence: CASPGGGSVGELFF.

CDR3 residues: CASSFRGPEAFF. CDR3 DNA: TGTGCCAGCAGCTTCAGGGGGCCTGAAGCTTTCTTT. The chain employs TRBV11-1 and TRBJ1-1, with 8 bases lining up with TRBD1. Looked up from germline, CDR1 is SGHAT and CDR2 is FQDESV (reference sequence). The length of the CDR3 is 12 residues. The V segment lost 3 bases and the J segment 6 bases; nucleotides outside the gene matches: 0.

CDR3 DNA: TGTGCCAGCAGCTTTCCCGGGACTAGCGCCTACGAGCAGTACTTC. This codes for CASSFPGTSAYEQYF. The chain combines TRBV5-4 with TRBJ2-7; 10 bases are a match to TRBD2. Per the germline V gene, CDR1 is SGHNT and CDR2 is YYREEE (reference sequence). The CDR3 is 15 amino acids. The V gene end was trimmed by 2 bases and the J gene end by 2 bases; junction bases not matched to a gene: 4. Together with reference TRBV5-4 and TRBJ2-7, the CDR3 gives the full variable domain: ETGVTQSPTHLIKTRGQQVTLRCSSQSGHNTVSWYQQALGQGPQFIFQYYREEENGRGNFPPRFSGLQFPNYSSELNVNALELDDSALYLCASSFPGTSAYEQYFGPGTRLTVT.

This clone was seen a few times. V gene TRBV5-4 combines with J gene TRBJ1-2; D is perhaps TRBD1 (5 bases). The CDR3 has 15 residues. The germline CDR1 and CDR2 sequences are SGHNT and YYREEE (reference sequence). V shed 0 bases and J shed 4 bases, with 13 bases lying between them. CDR3 DNA sequence: TGTGCCAGCAGCTTGGTCGGCGGGACGAGCTATGGCTACACCTTC. Its translation is CASSLVGGTSYGYTF.

The chain's CDR3 is CASSTAQVTSEQYF. CDR3 in DNA: TGTGCCAGCTCAACGGCGCAGGTTACGAGTGAGCAGTACTTC. The genes are TRBV18 and TRBJ2-7, with unresolved D. The V end was cut by 5 bases, the J end by 7 bases, with 18 bases between. The CDR3 is 14 residues long. CDR1 is KGHSH, CDR2 LQKENI, per germline.

The rearrangement joins TRBV30 to TRBJ2-7; 14 bases map to TRBD2. Germline loops: CDR1 GTSNPN, CDR2 SVGIG (reference sequence). The CDR3 consists of 16 residues. V lost 1 base, J lost 5 bases, and 7 bases stayed unmatched. CDR3 amino acids: CAWSAPPGLAGDEQYF. CDR3 sequence (DNA): TGTGCCTGGAGTGCCCCCCCGGGACTAGCGGGAGACGAGCAGTACTTC.

The V gene is TRBV9, the J gene TRBJ1-4; no clear D. CDR3 length: 14 amino acids. The germline V gene encodes CDR1 SGDLS and CDR2 YYNGEE. V dropped 4 bases and J dropped 6 bases, with 13 bases sitting between them. The CDR3 is CASSISAVDEKLFF. CDR3 DNA: TGTGCCAGCAGCATAAGCGCAGTGGATGAAAAACTGTTTTTT.

This chain uses TRBV30 with TRBJ2-4; a possible D gene is TRBD2 (6 bases). CDR3 length: 16 amino acids. With 3 bases removed from V and 0 bases from J, the gap between germline ends came to 15 bases. Germline loops: CDR1 GTSNPN, CDR2 SVGIG (reference sequence). Here the CDR3 reads CAWSTRDFLAKNIQYF. For the CDR3, the DNA is TGTGCCTGGAGCACGCGGGACTTTTTAGCCAAAAACATTCAGTACTTC.